One and the same sample provided the 14 T cell receptor beta chains below, sequenced in a study of T-cell memory formation after mild COVID-19. Each CDR3 protein gets one entry after TCRdb re-called the 5' RACE reads with MiXCR. The sample lists about 190,000 distinct CDR3 sequences; roughly 18% were seen once. The specimen sequenced was PBMCs or a T cell subset sorted from them (not recorded which). Receptors were obtained from an adult woman who had mild COVID-19 (a few samples of this study predate the infection). Cell type and time point are not known.

This clonotype has just a few counts. The V gene is TRBV2, the J gene TRBJ2-7, with D possibly being TRBD1 (5 bases). Germline CDR1 is SNHLY and CDR2 is FYNNEI. CDR3 length: 14 amino acids. V gave up 1 base and J gave up 2 bases, with 9 bases separating them. The CDR3 DNA reads TGTGCCAGCAGTGAAGAAGCCAGGGCCTACGAGCAGTACTTC. It translates to CASSEEARAYEQYF.

This sequence joins TRBV30 and TRBJ1-5, with no clear D. This CDR3 contains 13 residues. V shed 4 bases and J shed 4 bases, with 11 bases lying between them. Germline CDR1 is GTSNPN and CDR2 is SVGIG (reference sequence). The DNA of the CDR3 is TGTGCCTGGACCTATAGCGCGAATCAGCCCCAGCATTTT. This gives the protein CAWTYSANQPQHF.

This clonotype was counted between two and nine times. The rearrangement links TRBV5-6 to TRBJ2-3; D gene unclear. V gave up 5 bases and J gave up 3 bases, with 13 bases separating them. The CDR3 has 14 residues. Germline CDR1 reads SGHDT; CDR2 reads YYEEEE. This CDR3 reads CASSYYVGTDTQYF. For the CDR3, the DNA is TGTGCCAGCAGTTACTACGTGGGAACAGATACGCAGTATTTT.

This clonotype was seen only a few times. The V call is TRBV27, the J call TRBJ2-2; the D is unclear. Germline CDR1 is MNHEY and CDR2 is SMNVEV (reference sequence). The CDR3 is made up of 14 amino acids. V was clipped by 7 bases and J by 2 bases, with 11 bases between them. The CDR3: CASKGSLNTGELFF. The CDR3 nucleotides are TGTGCCAGCAAGGGCAGCCTAAACACCGGGGAGCTGTTTTTT.

There are a few counts of this clonotype. The rearrangement joins TRBV3-1 to TRBJ1-1; possibly TRBD1 for D (6 bases). V shed 4 bases and J shed 5 bases, with 17 bases lying between them. This CDR3 has 15 residues. Germline-derived CDR1 and CDR2 are LGHDT and YNNKEL (reference sequence). This chain's CDR3 is CASSRGQYLVTEAFF. DNA of the CDR3: TGTGCCAGCAGCCGCGGACAGTACCTAGTGACTGAAGCTTTCTTT. Filled out from reference TRBV3-1 and TRBJ1-1, the complete variable domain reads DTAVSQTPKYLVTQMGNDKSIKCEQNLGHDTMYWYKQDSKKFLKIMFSYNNKELIINETVPNRFSPKSPDKAHLNLHINSLELGDSAVYFCASSRGQYLVTEAFFGQGTRLTVV.

The chain recombines TRBV18 with TRBJ1-5; no reliable D call. Trimming took off 5 bases at V and 6 bases at J, with 17 bases between the two ends. Germline lookup yields CDR1 KGHSH and CDR2 LQKENI. The CDR3 extends over 15 amino acids. CDR3 loop: CASSSSGIAAQPQHF. The CDR3 DNA sequence: TGTGCCAGCTCATCCTCGGGGATTGCGGCTCAGCCCCAGCATTTT.

The rearrangement joins TRBV6-6 to TRBJ2-1; 9 bases line up with TRBD2. Losses at the gene ends were 0 bases for V and 12 bases for J; bases not matched to a gene: 15. The length of the CDR3 is 17 residues. Per germline, CDR1 MNHNY and CDR2 SVGAGI (reference sequence). The CDR3 loop is CASSYSLVAGEKVVQFF. The CDR3 bases are TGTGCCAGCAGTTACTCCCTTGTAGCGGGAGAGAAGGTGGTGCAGTTCTTC.

The V gene is TRBV12-3 or TRBV12-4, the J gene TRBJ2-5, with 8 bases lining up with TRBD1. CDR3 length: 15 residues. Trimming at V came to 4 bases and at J to 6 bases, leaving 10 bases not matched to a gene. The chain's CDR3 is CASSSPDRDGQTQYF. The CDR3, as DNA: TGTGCCAGCAGTTCTCCGGACAGGGATGGACAGACCCAGTACTTC.

J is TRBJ1-4 and V is TRBV7-2; possibly TRBD1 for D (5 bases). The V end lost 2 bases, the J end lost 7 bases, and 11 bases lay between the germline ends. CDR1 and CDR2 from the germline V gene are SGHTA and FQGNSA. The CDR3 is 14 residues long. In DNA form, the CDR3 reads TGTGCCAGCAGCTTATCTAGGGGAGCTGAAAAACTGTTTTTT. It translates to CASSLSRGAEKLFF.

This clonotype was counted only a few times. The chain joins TRBV4-2 to TRBJ2-1; D perhaps matches TRBD2 (5 bases). Per germline, CDR1 LGHNA and CDR2 YNFKEQ. This CDR3 contains 17 residues. V dropped 0 bases and J dropped 11 bases, with 23 bases sitting between them. CDR3 residues: CASSQETDFRPGQKQFF. DNA for the CDR3: TGTGCCAGCAGCCAAGAGACGGACTTTAGGCCGGGCCAAAAGCAGTTCTTC.

The chain carries TRBV5-1 and TRBJ2-3; D is perhaps TRBD2 (6 bases). The CDR3 has 15 amino acids. CDR1 and CDR2 from the germline V gene are SGHRS and YFSETQ. V dropped 0 bases and J dropped 4 bases, with 12 bases sitting between them. The CDR3 protein is CASSLDQGGADTQYF. CDR3 bases: TGCGCCAGCAGCTTGGATCAGGGAGGCGCAGATACGCAGTATTTT.

The chain couples TRBV3-1 to TRBJ2-5; 10 nucleotides align to TRBD1. Germline values: CDR1 LGHDT, CDR2 YNNKEL (reference sequence). Losses at the gene ends were 4 bases for V and 8 bases for J; bases not matched to a gene: 7. The CDR3 loop spans 14 amino acids. Here the CDR3 reads CASSPGQGGLTQYF. The CDR3 bases are TGTGCCAGCAGCCCCGGACAGGGGGGGCTAACCCAGTACTTC.

A few counts support this clonotype. This rearrangement joins TRBV12-3 or TRBV12-4 to TRBJ2-3; the D gene is possibly TRBD2 (6 bases). The CDR3 is 16 amino acids. Trimming took off 0 bases at V and 1 base at J, with 11 bases between the two ends. The CDR3 region has the DNA TGTGCCAGCAGTTTAGCGATCCAGCGGGGCACAGATACGCAGTATTTT. It specifies CASSLAIQRGTDTQYF.

V and J are TRBV2 and TRBJ2-1; TRBD2 matches 15 bases. Germline V gene sequence: CDR1 SNHLY, CDR2 FYNNEI. The CDR3 sequence is 14 residues long. The V and J ends lost 7 bases and 10 bases, in that order; junction bases with no gene match: 5. The CDR3 region has the DNA TGTGCCAGCAAGGGGACTAGCGGGGGGCGAGAGCAGTTCTTC. Its protein is CASKGTSGGREQFF. Supplemented by reference TRBV2 and TRBJ2-1, the full variable domain reads EPEVTQTPSHQVTQMGQEVILRCVPISNHLYFYWYRQILGQKVEFLVSFYNNEISEKSEIFDDQFSVERPDGSNFTLKIRSTKLEDSAMYFCASKGTSGGREQFFGPGTRLTVL.